This TCR beta chain derives from a study of T cells in women clearing cervical HPV infection. Concerning this clone: The read terminates 3 residues before the CDR3 end, so the remaining end is supplied by the germline J gene.

The CDR3 extends over 13 amino acids. Germline CDR1 DFQATT, CDR2 SNEGSKA (reference sequence). V lost 1 base, J lost 0 bases, and 6 bases lay in between. Repertoires were generated with immunoSEQ multiplex PCR, while TCRdb's copy carries only in-frame clones and drops some. The sample holds 45,000 to 55,000 clones. The V and J genes are TRBV20-1 and TRBJ1-2; D gene ambiguous. Source material: blood buffy coat. The receptor comes from a woman aged 18-70 years with a cervical HPV16 infection that either progressed to CIN3+ or cleared (not recorded which). CDR3 DNA (partial): TGCAGTGCTAGAGGTTCAGCTAACTATGGC. This translates into CSARGSANYG. The complete CDR3 sequence is CSARGSANYGYTF.